Listed here are 30 T cell receptor beta chains from one sample, sequenced in a study of Graves' ophthalmopathy and Graves' hyperthyroidism (dated by TCRdb to about 2018). Instrument on record: Illumina HiSeq 2000. TCR beta CDR3 regions were amplified from RNA transcripts for repertoire sequencing. The first round of RT-PCR was done with HTBI primers and the Qiagen OneStep RT-PCR kit, and was followed by a second round of multiplex PCR, then size selection and purification. In-frame beta chains were kept once TCRdb had trimmed the public reads at Q25 with fastp and called clones with MiXCR. When rows share a CDR3 protein, they turn into one entry using the most common DNA and genes. Recorded for this sample are roughly 500,000 distinct CDR3 sequences; roughly an eighth of them occurred a single time. 9.8% of the sample belongs to the ten largest clones. Input material: blood. These receptors were obtained from a woman aged 30 to 39 with Graves' ophthalmopathy. Donor details come from another sample of the same person, matched by shared clones.

This clonotype was seen a few times. This sequence joins TRBV5-1 and TRBJ1-3; D unclear. V lost 5 bases, J lost 1 base, and 10 bases lay in between. From germline, CDR1 is SGHRS and CDR2 YFSETQ. This CDR3 region has 14 residues. CDR3 nucleotide sequence: TGCGCCAGCAGAAGCCTTGGGTCTGGAAACACCATATATTTT. This translates into CASRSLGSGNTIYF.

Ten or more counts support this clonotype. The chain has TRBV28 and TRBJ1-6, with 8 positions matching TRBD1. V gave up 11 bases and J gave up 4 bases; unmatched junction bases: 7. The germline V gene encodes CDR1 MDHEN and CDR2 SYDVKM. This CDR3 contains 14 residues. CDR3 protein: CASQGDRYNSPLHF. DNA of the CDR3: TGTGCCTCCCAAGGGGACAGGTATAATTCACCCCTCCACTTT. Looking up the rest from reference TRBV28 and TRBJ1-6 gives the full variable domain: DVKVTQSSRYLVKRTGEKVFLECVQDMDHENMFWYRQDPGLGLRLIYFSYDVKMKEKGDIPEGYSVSREKKERFSLILESASTNQTSMYLCASQGDRYNSPLHFGNGTRLTVT.

This clonotype was counted ten times or more. The V and J genes are TRBV12-3 or TRBV12-4 and TRBJ1-1; 8 nucleotides line up with TRBD1. J gave up 5 bases and V 1 base, and 9 bases lay outside the gene matches. CDR3 length: 16 residues. CDR3 nucleotide sequence: TGTGCCAGCAGTTTAGTTCCAGGGGGCGCGTGGACTGAAGCTTTCTTT. It translates to CASSLVPGGAWTEAFF.

The chain combines TRBV6-1 with TRBJ1-2; a possible D gene is TRBD1 (6 bases). Germline V lookup: CDR1 MNHNS, CDR2 SASEGT. With 5 bases removed from V and 3 bases from J, the gap between germline ends came to 16 bases. The length of the CDR3 is 15 residues. The CDR3 here is CASSPYKAGDYGYTF. CDR3 coding DNA: TGTGCCAGCAGTCCTTACAAGGCAGGGGACTATGGCTACACCTTC.

This clonotype has at least ten counts. The chain combines TRBV7-9 with TRBJ1-5; tentatively, D is TRBD1 (5 bases). The V gene lost 1 base and the J gene lost 2 bases, with 15 bases spanning the gap. The CDR3 is made up of 17 amino acids. Germline loops: CDR1 SEHNR, CDR2 FQNEAQ (reference sequence). DNA for the CDR3: TGTGCCAGCAGCTTAGGGGCGGGGGGGATTGGCAATCAGCCCCAGCATTTT. Translation gives CASSLGAGGIGNQPQHF. Variable domain in full (rest from reference TRBV7-9 and TRBJ1-5): DTGVSQNPRHKITKRGQNVTFRCDPISEHNRLYWYRQTLGQGPEFLTYFQNEAQLEKSRLLSDRFSAERPKGSFSTLEIQRTEQGDSAMYLCASSLGAGGIGNQPQHFGDGTRLSIL.

There are many counts of this clonotype. The chain has TRBV9 and TRBJ1-6, with D tentatively TRBD1 (6 bases). Germline assignment: CDR1 SGDLS and CDR2 YYNGEE. The CDR3 sequence is 15 residues long. Trimming cost V 0 bases and J 9 bases, with 13 bases left between them. CDR3 amino acids: CASSVVPGEGSPLHF. The DNA for the CDR3 is TGTGCCAGCAGCGTAGTGCCAGGGGAAGGTTCACCCCTCCACTTT.

This clonotype showed up many times. The chain links TRBV28 to TRBJ2-7, with 9 bases identical to TRBD1. V shed 4 bases, J shed 5 bases, and the junction held 6 bases outside the gene matches. Germline-derived CDR1 and CDR2 are MDHEN and SYDVKM. This CDR3 contains 14 residues. CDR3 protein: CASSSTQGADEQYF. Written as DNA, the CDR3 is TGTGCCAGCAGTTCAACACAGGGGGCGGACGAGCAGTACTTC.

Comment on this clonotype: A read error may explain this, as a much larger clone is one base away. The CDR3 end shows no conserved phenylalanine or tryptophan, and so a read error is likely. The chain couples TRBV5-1 to TRBJ2-2; no reliable D call. Germline V gene sequence: CDR1 SGHRS, CDR2 YFSETQ. Trimming cost V 5 bases and J 4 bases, with 9 bases left between them. There are 13 residues in the CDR3. The DNA of the CDR3 is TGCGCCAGCAGTCGGCCGCCCACCGGGGAGCTGTTTTTG. This translates into CASSRPPTGELFL.

This clonotype was seen at least ten times. A clone one base away is much larger, so this may be a read error. This sequence joins TRBV6-1 and TRBJ2-5, with D perhaps assigned TRBD1 or TRBD2 (5 bases each). CDR3 length: 13 residues. Germline V gives CDR1 MNHNS, CDR2 SASEGT. CDR3 sequence: CASTGRGQETKYF. In DNA, the CDR3 is TGTGCCAGCACGGGAAGGGGCCAAGAGACCAAGTACTTC.

This chain's CDR3 is CASSSDADGYTF. CDR3 nucleotides: TGTGCCAGCAGCTCGGACGCAGATGGCTACACCTTC. This chain joins TRBV12-3 or TRBV12-4 and TRBJ1-2; no clear D gene. The CDR3 length is 12 residues. The V end lost 6 bases, the J end lost 6 bases, and 11 bases lay between the germline ends.

The chain is built from TRBV6-1 and TRBJ1-1; no clear D gene. The CDR3 extends over 12 amino acids. Germline assignment: CDR1 MNHNS and CDR2 SASEGT. CDR3 nucleotides: TGTGGTTCGAGACGGATCAACACTGAAGCTTTCTTT. This gives the protein CGSRRINTEAFF.

This clonotype was counted many times. The rearrangement uses TRBV20-1 and TRBJ2-5; 10 bases map to TRBD2. CDR1 is DFQATT and CDR2 is SNEGSKA in the germline V gene (reference sequence). The CDR3 length is 14 residues. The ends lost 2 bases at V and 4 bases at J; junction bases unmatched: 4. Here the CDR3 DNA reads TGCAGTGCTAGATATAGACTAGCGGGAGAGACCCAGTACTTC. Residues: CSARYRLAGETQYF.

V is TRBV12-3 or TRBV12-4 and J is TRBJ2-5; 12 nucleotides align to TRBD2. Trimming took 3 bases from V and 3 from J; bases not matched to a gene: 8. CDR3 size: 17 residues. The CDR3 sequence is CASSLGSSGRAEETQYF. The CDR3 DNA sequence: TGTGCCAGCAGTTTGGGCTCTAGCGGGAGGGCGGAAGAGACCCAGTACTTC.

The chain uses TRBV6-1 and TRBJ1-1; 7 bases agree with TRBD1. Looked up from germline, CDR1 is MNHNS and CDR2 is SASEGT. This CDR3 region has 13 residues. J gave up 4 bases and V 8 bases, and 7 bases lay outside the gene matches. The CDR3 region is CASRTGVGTEAFF. In DNA form, the CDR3 reads TGTGCCAGCCGAACAGGGGTAGGCACTGAAGCTTTCTTT.

This clonotype was detected ten times or more. The genes are TRBV13 and TRBJ1-1; no reliable D call. The CDR3 has 14 amino acids. In germline, CDR1 is PRHDT, CDR2 FYEKMQ (reference sequence). V lost 3 bases and J 0 bases, leaving 8 bases between the germline ends. CDR3 sequence (DNA): TGTGCCAGCAGCTTTAATTCGATGAACACTGAAGCTTTCTTT. As protein: CASSFNSMNTEAFF.

This clonotype occurred many times. The chain links TRBV20-1 to TRBJ2-7, with 12 bases that match TRBD2. CDR1 and CDR2 (germline): DFQATT, SNEGSKA (reference sequence). Losses at the gene ends were 0 bases for V and 6 bases for J; bases not matched to a gene: 12. The CDR3 runs to 17 residues. The CDR3 loop reads CSARDVTSGSTPSEQYF. Written as DNA, the CDR3 is TGCAGTGCTAGAGATGTGACTAGCGGGAGCACCCCTAGCGAGCAGTACTTC.

This clonotype has more than one count but fewer than ten. As the CDR3 is not closed by the conserved phenylalanine or tryptophan, this likely results from a read error. This chain joins TRBV13 and TRBJ1-1, with 8 bases identical to TRBD1. V dropped 6 bases and J dropped 0; count of bases not matched to a gene: 12. The CDR3 length is 17 residues. The V gene's germline CDR1 is PRHDT and CDR2 FYEKMQ (reference sequence). DNA for the CDR3: TGTGCCAGCAGTTCAAGGGAGTTACAGGGGGTGAACACTGAAGCTTTCTCT. This translates into CASSSRELQGVNTEAFS.

The rearrangement links TRBV6-1 to TRBJ2-5; D is ambiguous. Germline values: CDR1 MNHNS, CDR2 SASEGT. This CDR3 comprises 15 residues. Trimming removed 4 bases from V and 7 bases from J, with 19 bases in between. The CDR3 reads CASSGGGQVFGTQYF. The CDR3 DNA reads TGTGCCAGCAGTGGAGGCGGTCAAGTCTTCGGGACCCAGTACTTC.

In nucleotides, the CDR3 is TGTGCCAGCAGTTTATGGGGCTGGGGGACAGGGGTTTCACCCCTCCACTTT. This sequence encodes CASSLWGWGTGVSPLHF. The V gene is TRBV27, the J gene TRBJ1-6; 10 nucleotides agree with TRBD1. The J segment lost 9 bases and the V segment lost 1 base, leaving 9 bases of the junction unmatched. In germline, CDR1 is MNHEY, CDR2 SMNVEV (reference sequence). There are 17 residues in the CDR3.

Worth noting for this clonotype: A much larger clonotype is one base distant, so this may be a read error. This chain links TRBV27 with TRBJ2-2; D not certain. The length of the CDR3 is 13 residues. Between the trimmed V and J ends, which lost 4 bases and 10 bases, there was a span of 13 bases. Germline V CDR1 and CDR2: MNHEY, SMNVEV (reference sequence). CDR3 protein: CASSSWTPEELFF. The CDR3, as DNA: TGTGCCAGCAGTTCCTGGACCCCCGAGGAGCTGTTTTTT.

About this clonotype itself: Since a much larger clone is just one base distant, this may be a read error. No conserved phenylalanine or tryptophan is present at the end of the CDR3, so a read error is the likely explanation. The chain uses TRBV5-1 and TRBJ2-2, with 8 positions matching TRBD1. Losses at the gene ends were 0 bases for V and 4 bases for J; bases not matched to a gene: 2. From germline, CDR1 is SGHRS and CDR2 YFSETQ. The CDR3 spans 15 residues. The CDR3 coding sequence is TGCGCCAGCAGCTTGGAGACAGGGGCCACCGGGGAGCTGTTTTAT. This translates into CASSLETGATGELFY.

Many counts were recorded for this clonotype. The chain recombines TRBV7-2 with TRBJ1-1, with D perhaps TRBD1 (6 bases). V lost 2 bases and J lost 1, with 8 bases in between. The CDR3 sequence is 14 residues long. Germline V lookup: CDR1 SGHTA, CDR2 FQGNSA. This CDR3 is CASSLLGGNTEAFF. The CDR3 nucleotides are TGTGCCAGCAGCTTATTAGGGGGGAACACTGAAGCTTTCTTT.

This clonotype was picked up a small number of times. V and J are TRBV7-9 and TRBJ2-5, with D unresolved. The ends were cut back, 5 bases at V and 3 bases at J, with 10 bases in the middle. The V gene's germline CDR1 is SEHNR and CDR2 FQNEAQ (reference sequence). The CDR3 consists of 13 residues. The CDR3 here is CASSQSPKETQYF. The CDR3 DNA is TGTGCCAGCAGCCAAAGTCCGAAAGAGACCCAGTACTTC.

In DNA, the CDR3 is TGCGCCAGCCAGAAATACCACCGGGGGGGTGAAAATCAGCCCCAGCATTTT. It translates to CASQKYHRGGENQPQHF. The chain recombines TRBV4-1 with TRBJ1-5, with a weak D call TRBD1 (5 bases). CDR3 length: 17 residues. Germline loops: CDR1 MGHRA, CDR2 YSYEKL. V was shortened by 8 bases and J by 4 bases, with 24 bases between the two germline ends.

This clonotype was counted at least ten times. The chain is built from TRBV27 and TRBJ1-1; no reliable D call. Trimming cost V 6 bases and J 3 bases, with 17 bases left between them. Germline V CDR1 and CDR2: MNHEY, SMNVEV (reference sequence). This CDR3 spans 15 amino acids. The CDR3 loop reads CASSDSGAWDTEAFF. The CDR3 DNA is TGTGCCAGCAGCGACTCAGGTGCCTGGGACACTGAAGCTTTCTTT.

This clonotype has ten or more counts. The genes are TRBV12-3 or TRBV12-4 and TRBJ1-1; D may be TRBD1 (5 bases). V was shortened by 6 bases and J by 6 bases, with 8 bases between the two germline ends. There are 11 residues in the CDR3. The DNA for the CDR3 is TGTGCCAGCAGGACAGAACCTGAAGCTTTCTTT. It translates to CASRTEPEAFF.

Comment on this clonotype: This could be a read error, since a much larger clone is one nucleotide away. The CDR3 loop is CASSSDDRPHLHF. The CDR3 region has the DNA TGTGCCAGCAGCTCGGACGACCGTCCACACCTCCACTTT. The chain uses TRBV7-8 and TRBJ1-6; D call uncertain. Germline V gene data show CDR1 as SGHVS and CDR2 as FQNEAQ. This CDR3 spans 13 amino acids. Trimming removed 4 bases at V and 15 bases at J, with 16 bases between.

V usage is TRBV30 and J usage is TRBJ1-2; 9 positions match TRBD1. Looked up from germline, CDR1 is GTSNPN and CDR2 is SVGIG (reference sequence). Trimming removed 1 base from V and 3 bases from J; junction bases left unmatched: 3. The CDR3 has 14 residues. As DNA, the CDR3 is TGTGCCTGGAGTGAGGACAGGGGAGACTATGGCTACACCTTC. It is translated as CAWSEDRGDYGYTF.

This clonotype was counted many times. The rearrangement links TRBV27 to TRBJ2-7; possible D gene TRBD1, 6 bases. CDR1 is MNHEY, CDR2 SMNVEV, per germline (reference sequence). The V end was cut by 3 bases, the J end by 0 bases, with 12 bases between. The CDR3 spans 15 residues. The CDR3 loop is CASSLTGQLSYEQYF. The DNA for the CDR3 is TGTGCCAGCAGTTTGACAGGACAGCTCTCCTACGAGCAGTACTTC.

In its sample, this clonotype was seen many times. The chain joins TRBV7-9 to TRBJ1-5; D possibly corresponds to TRBD1 (5 bases). V shed 3 bases and J shed 6 bases, with 12 bases lying between them. CDR1 is SEHNR, CDR2 FQNEAQ, per germline (reference sequence). The CDR3 has 14 residues. The CDR3 is CASSFAGDGQPQHF. DNA of the CDR3: TGTGCCAGCAGCTTTGCGGGGGATGGTCAGCCCCAGCATTTT.